Here is one T cell receptor beta chain with its context. Its antigen is as yet unknown. The entry originates in a study of Ad26.COV2.S vaccination and SARS-CoV-2 variants. Study summary: Vaccine-arm donor from the placebo-controlled COV1001 Ad26.COV2.S trial. Into the muscle, Ad26.COV2.S was dosed once or twice, 56 days apart.

Findings of the study overall: Spike-specific TCR breadth was greater in vaccine than placebo recipients. The breadth of spike-specific CD8+ and CD4+ T cell responses after vaccination was reportedly substantial.

The germline gives CDR1 PRHDT, CDR2 FYEKMQ (reference sequence). The CDR3 contains 15 residues. V lost 5 bases and J lost 4; bases outside the gene matches: 11. Stated treatment: around 19 received Ad26.COV2.S at low or high dose, single or two shots; about 5 received placebo; per-sample allocation not given. Sampling occurred on day 63 after the first vaccine or placebo injection. TCRdb keeps only in-frame clones here, not all; method: immunoSEQ multiplex PCR. The sample contains about 350,000 clones, approximately 86% of which appear only once. The chain couples TRBV13 to TRBJ2-7; 7 bases line up with TRBD2. The origin of this receptor is a person between 18 and 59 years old who received the Ad26.COV2.S COVID-19 vaccine or a placebo. The source material was peripheral blood, sampled in a trial of Ad26.COV2.S vaccine versus placebo. The CDR3 reads CASSARAGIEYEQYF. The CDR3 DNA follows: TGTGCCAGCAGCGCACGAGCGGGGATTGAGTACGAGCAGTACTTC.